The 9 T cell receptor beta chains in this list originate from one sample, sequenced in a study of shared clonotypes between healthy human individuals. Method: immunoSEQ multiplex PCR; TCRdb's copy keeps in-frame clones and lacks some. The data show roughly 480,000 clones, 65% to 80% seen once. Sequenced material: PBMCs. Source of these receptors: a woman in her thirties or forties in good health. Some clones in this sample may be carry-over from other donors' samples.

The chain links TRBV2 to TRBJ1-2; 7 positions agree with TRBD1. Per germline, CDR1 SNHLY and CDR2 FYNNEI. CDR3 length: 14 residues. The ends lost 3 bases at V and 4 bases at J; junction bases unmatched: 5. CDR3 in amino acids: CASSEAAGGYGYTF. CDR3 in DNA: TGTGCCAGCAGTGAGGCCGCAGGGGGCTATGGCTACACCTTC. Looking up the rest from reference TRBV2 and TRBJ1-2 gives the full variable domain: EPEVTQTPSHQVTQMGQEVILRCVPISNHLYFYWYRQILGQKVEFLVSFYNNEISEKSEIFDDQFSVERPDGSNFTLKIRSTKLEDSAMYFCASSEAAGGYGYTFGSGTRLTVV.

The chain recombines TRBV2 with TRBJ1-1; perhaps TRBD1 as D (6 bases). Trimming pared 3 bases from V and 5 bases from J, leaving 10 bases between. Germline assignment: CDR1 SNHLY and CDR2 FYNNEI. There are 13 residues in the CDR3. Here the CDR3 reads CASSDRGMTEAFF. The DNA for the CDR3 is TGTGCCAGCAGTGACAGGGGAATGACTGAAGCTTTCTTT. Together with reference TRBV2 and TRBJ1-1, the CDR3 gives the full variable domain: EPEVTQTPSHQVTQMGQEVILRCVPISNHLYFYWYRQILGQKVEFLVSFYNNEISEKSEIFDDQFSVERPDGSNFTLKIRSTKLEDSAMYFCASSDRGMTEAFFGQGTRLTVV.

This clone was counted between two and nine times. The chain is built from TRBV28 and TRBJ1-2; D is unclear. The CDR3 has 12 amino acids. V was clipped by 3 bases and J by 3 bases, with 5 bases between them. The germline V gene has CDR1 MDHEN and CDR2 SYDVKM. CDR3 nucleotide sequence: TGTGCCAGCAGTTTCGGACACTATGGCTACACCTTC. Encoded protein: CASSFGHYGYTF.

This rearrangement joins TRBV19 to TRBJ1-2; D gene uncertain. Germline values: CDR1 LNHDA, CDR2 SQIVND (reference sequence). This CDR3 comprises 13 residues. V was cut by 3 bases and J by 4 bases, with 9 bases left in between. DNA of the CDR3: TGTGCCAGTAGTATGATGGGAGTCTATGGCTACACCTTC. Translated: CASSMMGVYGYTF.

This clone was observed a handful of times. This chain connects TRBV11-1 to TRBJ2-2; D is undetermined. V was trimmed by 5 bases and J by 5 bases, leaving 9 bases between them. The CDR3 contains 13 residues. Germline V gene lookup returns CDR1 SGHAT and CDR2 FQDESV (reference sequence). CDR3 DNA: TGTGCCAGCAGCCCAGGACGGACCGGGGAGCTGTTTTTT. Its protein product is CASSPGRTGELFF.

V usage is TRBV7-9 and J usage is TRBJ2-7, with 7 bases fitting TRBD2. The germline CDR1 and CDR2 sequences are SEHNR and FQNEAQ (reference sequence). The CDR3 contains 13 residues. V shed 6 bases, J shed 2 bases, and the junction held 4 bases outside the gene matches. CDR3 nucleotides: TGTGCCAGCAGTTCCAGCGGGACCTACGAGCAGTACTTC. It codes for CASSSSGTYEQYF.

The gene calls are TRBV23-1 and TRBJ2-7; tentatively, D is TRBD1 or TRBD2 (5 bases each). TRBV23-1 is an ORF for which the function is uncertain. CDR3 size: 17 residues. V lost 1 base and J lost 2, with 18 bases in between. CDR3 loop: CASSQWIGGQLAYEQYF. The CDR3 DNA sequence: TGCGCCAGCAGTCAATGGATTGGGGGTCAGCTTGCCTACGAGCAGTACTTC.

Concerning this clone: An end of the junction does not agree with germline; a read error may underlie this. This chain links TRBV4-1 with TRBJ2-3, with 9 bases identical to TRBD2. Germline V gene lookup returns CDR1 MGHRA and CDR2 YSYEKL. The CDR3 spans 16 residues. The CDR3 bases are TGCGCCAGCAGCCAAGATCTGGGGACTAGCAAAGATACGCAGTATTTT. This encodes CASSQDLGTSKDTQYF.

The chain links TRBV29-1 to TRBJ2-7, with D perhaps TRBD1 (6 bases). Germline V gene lookup returns CDR1 SQVTM and CDR2 ANQGSEA. Trimming stripped 3 bases from V and 2 bases from J, with 17 bases between. CDR3 length: 15 amino acids. As DNA, the CDR3 is TGCAGCGTTGAGGAGATCAGTCCAGGGGCCTACGAGCAGTACTTC. Translated: CSVEEISPGAYEQYF.